One T cell receptor beta chain is described in this entry. The entry originates in a study of blood T cell repertoires in COVID-19. Study-wide context: Both acute and convalescent COVID-19 samples were obtained from the United States, Italy and Spain. PBMCs, B-cell-depleted T cells, or T cells were the source of the cDNA or gDNA that made up the material.

The cohort comprised adults aged 18 to 89 years residing in under 25 US areas. TCRdb's copy holds only in-frame clones and misses some; the assay was immunoSEQ multiplex PCR. The sample has around 390,000 clones, about 86% seen once. Germline CDR1 reads SGHAT; CDR2 reads FQNNGV. The CDR3 sequence is 11 residues long. Deletions cut 3 bases from V and 6 bases from J, with 3 bases between. This chain uses TRBV11-2 with TRBJ2-1; D is unresolved. Sequencing used PBMCs or T cells enriched from blood (not recorded which). This clonotype was obtained from a woman between 45 and 65 years old who had recovered from COVID-19. Here the CDR3 reads CASSFSNEQFF. The CDR3 nucleotides are TGTGCCAGCAGCTTCAGCAATGAGCAGTTCTTC.